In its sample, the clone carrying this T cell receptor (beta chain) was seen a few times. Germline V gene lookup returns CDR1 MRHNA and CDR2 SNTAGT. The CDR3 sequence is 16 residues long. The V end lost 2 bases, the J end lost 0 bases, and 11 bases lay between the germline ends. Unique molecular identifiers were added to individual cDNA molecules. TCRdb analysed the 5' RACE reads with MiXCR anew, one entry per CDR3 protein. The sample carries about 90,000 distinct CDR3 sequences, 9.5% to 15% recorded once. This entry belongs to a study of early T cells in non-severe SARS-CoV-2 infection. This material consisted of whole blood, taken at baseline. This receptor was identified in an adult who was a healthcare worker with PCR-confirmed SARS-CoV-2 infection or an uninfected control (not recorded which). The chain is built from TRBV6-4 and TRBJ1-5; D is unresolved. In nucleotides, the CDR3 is TGTGCCAGCAGTGACGGTCGTGTATATAGCAATCAGCCCCAGCATTTT. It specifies CASSDGRVYSNQPQHF.